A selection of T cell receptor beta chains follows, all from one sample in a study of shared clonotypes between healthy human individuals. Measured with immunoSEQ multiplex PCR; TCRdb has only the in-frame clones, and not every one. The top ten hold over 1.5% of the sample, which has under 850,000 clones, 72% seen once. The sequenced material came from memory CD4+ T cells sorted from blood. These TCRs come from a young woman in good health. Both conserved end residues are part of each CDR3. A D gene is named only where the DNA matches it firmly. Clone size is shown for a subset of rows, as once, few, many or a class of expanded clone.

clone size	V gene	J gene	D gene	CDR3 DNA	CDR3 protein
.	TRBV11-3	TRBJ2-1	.	TGTGCCAGCAGCTTAGACGGGGCCGGCAATGAGCAGTTCTTC	CASSLDGAGNEQFF
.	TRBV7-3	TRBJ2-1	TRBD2	TGTGCCAGCAGCTCCCAGCGGGATAGCTATGAGCAGTTCTTC	CASSSQRDSYEQFF
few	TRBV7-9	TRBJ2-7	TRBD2	TGTGCCAGCAGCTTTGGCTTAGCGGGAGGAATCGACGAGCAGTACTTC	CASSFGLAGGIDEQYF
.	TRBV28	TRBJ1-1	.	TGTGCCAGCAGAAAATCCAGGGCGAACACTGAAGCTTTCTTT	CASRKSRANTEAFF
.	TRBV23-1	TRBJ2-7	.	TGCGCCAGCAGTCAACCCCTGGCGGGTTCCTCCTACGAGCAGTACTTC	CASSQPLAGSSYEQYF
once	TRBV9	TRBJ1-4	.	TGTGCCAGCAGCGGCCAAACAGGTCTGAATGAAAAACTGTTTTTT	CASSGQTGLNEKLFF
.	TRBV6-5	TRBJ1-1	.	TGTGCCAGCAGGCAAAGACAGGAGAACACTGAAGCTTTCTTT	CASRQRQENTEAFF
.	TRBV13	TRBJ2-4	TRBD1	TGTGCCAGCAGCTTAGTGGGTTGGGGACAGGAAATTTCCAAAAACATTCAGTACTTC	CASSLVGWGQEISKNIQYF
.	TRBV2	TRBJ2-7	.	TGTGCCAGCGGACGACTTAGCTACGAGCAGTACTTC	CASGRLSYEQYF
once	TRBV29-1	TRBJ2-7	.	TGCAGCGTTCGAGAGGGAGCCTACGAGCAGTACTTC	CSVREGAYEQYF
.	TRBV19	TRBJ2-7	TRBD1	TGTGCCAGTAGTTTACTCCGGGACAGCCACGAGCAGTACTTC	CASSLLRDSHEQYF
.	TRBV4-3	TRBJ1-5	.	TGCGCCAGCAGCCAGGACCGTAACAATCAGCCCCAGCATTTT	CASSQDRNNQPQHF
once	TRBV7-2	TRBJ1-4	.	TGTGCCAGCAGCTTAGGTGGCAGAACTAATGAAAAACTGTTTTTT	CASSLGGRTNEKLFF
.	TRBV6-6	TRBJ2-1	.	TGTGCCAGCAGTACGGATTATCGTGAGCAGTTCTTC	CASSTDYREQFF
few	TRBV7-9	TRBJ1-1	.	TGTGCCAGCAGCTTAGGTATGAACACTGAAGCTTTCTTT	CASSLGMNTEAFF
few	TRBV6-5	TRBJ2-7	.	TGTGCCAGCAGTTTAAGGGGTTGGGAGCAGTACTTC	CASSLRGWEQYF
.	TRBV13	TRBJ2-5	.	TGTGCCAGCAGCTTCCCGCAAGAGACCCAGTACTTC	CASSFPQETQYF
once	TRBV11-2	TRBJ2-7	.	TGTGCCAGCAGCTTAGGGCAGGGAACCTACGAGCAGTACTTC	CASSLGQGTYEQYF
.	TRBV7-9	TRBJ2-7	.	TGTGCCAGCAGCAGGGACACCTACGAGCAGTACTTC	CASSRDTYEQYF
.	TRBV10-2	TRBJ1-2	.	TGCGCCAGCAGTAGGGACACCCTCTATGGCTACACCTTC	CASSRDTLYGYTF
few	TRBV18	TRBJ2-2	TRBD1	TGTGCCAGCTCACGGGACAGGGAGCACGGGGAGCTGTTTTTT	CASSRDREHGELFF
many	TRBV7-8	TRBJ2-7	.	TGTGCCAGCAGCATAAGGTTAGCCCCCCACGAGCAGTACTTC	CASSIRLAPHEQYF
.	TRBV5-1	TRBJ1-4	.	TGCGCCAGCAGCTTGGGCGTTAGGCAGGGAGATAATGAAAAACTGTTTTTT	CASSLGVRQGDNEKLFF
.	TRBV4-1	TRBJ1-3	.	TGCGCCAGCAGCCAAGCGGGGGGAGGAAACACCATATATTTT	CASSQAGGGNTIYF
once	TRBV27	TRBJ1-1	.	TGTGCCAGCAGTTTCAAGGGAGACACTGAAGCTTTCTTT	CASSFKGDTEAFF
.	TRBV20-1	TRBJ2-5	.	TGCAGTGGACAGTTACAAGAGACCCAGTACTTC	CSGQLQETQYF
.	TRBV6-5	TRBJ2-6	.	TGTGCCAGCAGTACCAGCTCTGGGGCCAACGTCCTGACTTTC	CASSTSSGANVLTF
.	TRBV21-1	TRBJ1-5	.	TGTGCCAGCAGCCTCAATGACAGGGGGCTTGACAATCAGCCCCAGCATTTT	CASSLNDRGLDNQPQHF
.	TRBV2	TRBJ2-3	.	TGTGCCAGCAGTGAAGAAATTAGCACAGATACGCAGTATTTT	CASSEEISTDTQYF
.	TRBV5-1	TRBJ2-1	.	TGCGCCAGCAGCTTTCCTAGCTCTAGTTCGAATGAGCAGTTCTTC	CASSFPSSSSNEQFF
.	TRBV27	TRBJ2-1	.	TGTGCCAGCAGTTTCCGAGGCAATGAGCAGTTCTTC	CASSFRGNEQFF
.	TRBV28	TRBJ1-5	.	TGTGCCAGCAGAACCGGCCAAGTGGGCAATCAGCCCCAGCATTTT	CASRTGQVGNQPQHF
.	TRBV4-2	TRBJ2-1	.	TGTGCCAGCAGCCAAGGGTTTGCGGACGAATACAATGAGCAGTTCTTC	CASSQGFADEYNEQFF
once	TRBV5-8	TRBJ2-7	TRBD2	TGTGCCAGCAGCCGTCGACTAGCGAGTTCGGGCGAGCAGTACTTC	CASSRRLASSGEQYF
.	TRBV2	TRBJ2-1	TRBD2	TGTGCCAGCACGACCCGGGGGGATGAGCAGTTCTTC	CASTTRGDEQFF
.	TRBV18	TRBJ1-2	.	TGTGCCAGCTCACCAGGGTTAGAAGGAAACTATGGCTACACCTTC	CASSPGLEGNYGYTF
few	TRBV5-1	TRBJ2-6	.	TGCGCCAGCAGCTTGCAACCCCAAGGATTGTCCTCTGGGGCCAACGTCCTGACTTTC	CASSLQPQGLSSGANVLTF
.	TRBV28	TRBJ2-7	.	TGTGCCTGCGCGGGGCTAACCTACGAGCAGTACTTC	CACAGLTYEQYF
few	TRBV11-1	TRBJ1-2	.	TGTGCCAGCAGCTTGGGCAGGAAAGCTAACTATGGCTACACCTTC	CASSLGRKANYGYTF
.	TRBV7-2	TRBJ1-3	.	TGTGCCAGCAGCACCCGACCAGGGTTGGGAAACACCATATATTTT	CASSTRPGLGNTIYF
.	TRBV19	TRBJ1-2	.	TGTGCCAGTAGTCCCCGAGGAACAGGGTCCTTGCCCGGCTACACCTTC	CASSPRGTGSLPGYTF
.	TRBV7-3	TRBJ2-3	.	TGTGCCAGCAGCCAAAGGGGCCCAGGAGGGGTTGGGGTTACAGATACGCAGTATTTT	CASSQRGPGGVGVTDTQYF
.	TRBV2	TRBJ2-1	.	TGTGCCAGCAGTCGAGAGGAGCCCTCCTACAATGAGCAGTTCTTC	CASSREEPSYNEQFF
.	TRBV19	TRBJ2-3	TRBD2	TGTGCCAGTCGGGCTAGCGGGGGAGGCTTCACAGATACGCAGTATTTT	CASRASGGGFTDTQYF
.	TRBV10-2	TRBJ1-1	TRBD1	TGCGCCAGCAGAGGGACAGGGGGGAACACTGAAGCTTTCTTT	CASRGTGGNTEAFF
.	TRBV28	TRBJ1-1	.	TGTGCCAGCAAGATAGGATCATCGAACACTGAAGCTTTCTTT	CASKIGSSNTEAFF
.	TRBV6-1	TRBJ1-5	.	TGTGCCAGCAGTGAGTGGGGGATACATAGCAATCAGCCCCAGCATTTT	CASSEWGIHSNQPQHF
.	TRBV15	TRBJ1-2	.	TGTGCCACCAGCAGCCCTTCTCTTGGCGACTATGGCTACACCTTC	CATSSPSLGDYGYTF
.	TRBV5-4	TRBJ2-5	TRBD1	TGTGCCAGCAGCTCCCGGACAGGGGGCTTGGAGACCCAGTACTTC	CASSSRTGGLETQYF
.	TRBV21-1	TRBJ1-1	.	TGTGCCAGCAGCACCCCCCACAGGGGGCGAGTTGAGTGGACTGAAGCTTTCTTT	CASSTPHRGRVEWTEAFF
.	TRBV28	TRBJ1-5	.	TGTGCCAGCAGTTTCGGCGGCGGGGGCGGTCAGCCCCAGCATTTT	CASSFGGGGGQPQHF
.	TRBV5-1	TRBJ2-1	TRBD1	TGCGCCAGCAGCGTGGGGGACAGGGATGGGAATGAGCAGTTCTTC	CASSVGDRDGNEQFF
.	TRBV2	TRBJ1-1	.	TGTGCCAGCAGGGGATTGGACACTGAAGCTTTCTTT	CASRGLDTEAFF
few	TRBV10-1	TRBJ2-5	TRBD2	TGCGCCAGCAGTGAGTCGACTCTGCTAGCGGGAGTGGGGACCCAGTACTTC	CASSESTLLAGVGTQYF
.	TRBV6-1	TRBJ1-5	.	TGTGCCAGCAGTGAATTGGCTCCCGGGCCCAATCAGCCCCAGCATTTT	CASSELAPGPNQPQHF
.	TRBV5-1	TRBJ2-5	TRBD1	TGCGCCAGCAGCTCAGGACAGGACCAAGAGACCCAGTACTTC	CASSSGQDQETQYF
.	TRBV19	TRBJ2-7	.	TGTGCCAGTAGTAACCAGGGGAAGGCCTCCTACGAGCAGTACTTC	CASSNQGKASYEQYF
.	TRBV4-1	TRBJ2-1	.	TGCGCCAGCAGCCTTAGGACAGGCGGGACTGGACTAGTCTATGAGCAGTTCTTC	CASSLRTGGTGLVYEQFF
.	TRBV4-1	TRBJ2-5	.	TGCGCCAGCAGCGCCCGGGACAGCGGGGAGACCCAGTACTTC	CASSARDSGETQYF
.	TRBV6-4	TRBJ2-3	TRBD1	TGTGCCAGCAGTGTACAGGGGTCCCTCACAGATACGCAGTATTTT	CASSVQGSLTDTQYF